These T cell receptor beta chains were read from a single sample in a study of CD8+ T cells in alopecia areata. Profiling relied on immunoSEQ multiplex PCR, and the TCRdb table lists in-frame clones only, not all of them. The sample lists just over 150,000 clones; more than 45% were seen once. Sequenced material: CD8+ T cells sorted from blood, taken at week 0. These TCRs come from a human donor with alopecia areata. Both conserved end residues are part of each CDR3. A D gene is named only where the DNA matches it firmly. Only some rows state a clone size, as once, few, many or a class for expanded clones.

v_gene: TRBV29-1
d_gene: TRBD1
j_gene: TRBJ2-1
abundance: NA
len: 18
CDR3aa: CSVNLRDRGPSGSNEQFF
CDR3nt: TGCAGCGTTAATCTTCGGGACAGGGGCCCCTCAGGGAGCAATGAGCAGTTCTTC

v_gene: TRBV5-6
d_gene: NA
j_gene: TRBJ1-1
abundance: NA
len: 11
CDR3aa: CASSLGTEAFF
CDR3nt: TGTGCCAGCAGCCTGGGCACTGAAGCTTTCTTT

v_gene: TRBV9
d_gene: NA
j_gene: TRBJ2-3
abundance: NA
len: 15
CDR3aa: CASSVEPTLTDTQYF
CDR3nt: TGTGCCAGCAGCGTAGAACCGACCCTCACAGATACGCAGTATTTT

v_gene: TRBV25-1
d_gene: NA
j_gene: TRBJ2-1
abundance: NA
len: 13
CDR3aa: CASSEREDNEQFF
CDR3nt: TGTGCCAGCAGTGAAAGGGAAGATAATGAGCAGTTCTTC

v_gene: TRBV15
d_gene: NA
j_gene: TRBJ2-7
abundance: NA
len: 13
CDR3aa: CATSSGLHYEQYF
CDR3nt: TGTGCCACCAGCTCCGGACTGCACTACGAGCAGTACTTC

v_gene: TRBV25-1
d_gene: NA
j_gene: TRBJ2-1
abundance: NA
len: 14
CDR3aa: CASSESGSRDEQFF
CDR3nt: TGTGCCAGCAGTGAATCCGGTAGTAGGGATGAGCAGTTCTTC

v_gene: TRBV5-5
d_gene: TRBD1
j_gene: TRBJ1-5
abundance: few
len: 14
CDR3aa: CASSERQGSQPQHF
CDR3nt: TGTGCCAGCAGCGAAAGACAGGGGAGTCAGCCCCAGCATTTT

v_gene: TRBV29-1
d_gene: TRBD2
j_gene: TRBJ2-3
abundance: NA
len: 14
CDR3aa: CSAYSGGAGDTQYF
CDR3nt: TGCAGCGCCTATAGCGGGGGGGCTGGAGATACGCAGTATTTT

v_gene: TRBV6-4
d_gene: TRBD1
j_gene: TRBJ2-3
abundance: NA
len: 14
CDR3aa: CASSDGTEGDTQYF
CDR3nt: TGTGCCAGCAGTGACGGGACAGAAGGAGATACGCAGTATTTT

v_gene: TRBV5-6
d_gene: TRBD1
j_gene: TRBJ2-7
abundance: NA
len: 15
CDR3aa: CASSLGAGGVYEQYF
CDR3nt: TGTGCCAGCAGCTTGGGGGCAGGGGGCGTCTACGAGCAGTACTTC

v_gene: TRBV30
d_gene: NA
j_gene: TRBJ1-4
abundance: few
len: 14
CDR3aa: CAWKPEGGDGKLFF
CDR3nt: TGTGCCTGGAAGCCCGAGGGGGGGGATGGAAAACTGTTTTTT

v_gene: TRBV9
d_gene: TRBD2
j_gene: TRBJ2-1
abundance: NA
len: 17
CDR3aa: CASSAVDSGGSYNEQFF
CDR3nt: TGTGCCAGCAGCGCGGTAGACAGCGGGGGTTCCTACAATGAGCAGTTCTTC

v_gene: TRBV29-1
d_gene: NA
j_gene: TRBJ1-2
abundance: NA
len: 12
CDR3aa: CSVPQGDYGYTF
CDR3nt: TGCAGCGTGCCCCAGGGAGACTATGGCTACACCTTC

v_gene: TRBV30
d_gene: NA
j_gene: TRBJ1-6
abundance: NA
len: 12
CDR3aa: CAWREGDSPLHF
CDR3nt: TGTGCCTGGAGGGAAGGGGATTCACCCCTCCACTTT

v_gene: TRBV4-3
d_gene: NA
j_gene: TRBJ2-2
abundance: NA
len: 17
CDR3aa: CASSPGDRGLNTGELFF
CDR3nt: TGCGCCAGCAGCCCCGGGGATAGGGGACTGAACACCGGGGAGCTGTTTTTT

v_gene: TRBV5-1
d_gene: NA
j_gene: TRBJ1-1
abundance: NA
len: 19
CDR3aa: CASSWSKGHRRRLNTEAFF
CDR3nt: TGCGCCAGCAGCTGGAGTAAGGGACACCGTAGAAGACTGAACACTGAAGCTTTCTTT

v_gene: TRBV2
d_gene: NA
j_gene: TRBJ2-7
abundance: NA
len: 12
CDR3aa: CASSEDIYEQYF
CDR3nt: TGTGCCAGCAGTGAAGACATCTACGAGCAGTACTTC

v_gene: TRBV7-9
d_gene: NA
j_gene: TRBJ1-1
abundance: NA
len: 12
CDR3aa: CASTPGNTEAFF
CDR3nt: TGTGCCAGCACCCCAGGGAACACTGAAGCTTTCTTT

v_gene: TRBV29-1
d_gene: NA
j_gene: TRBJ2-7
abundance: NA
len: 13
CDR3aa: CSVAGGDGYEQYF
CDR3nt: TGCAGCGTTGCAGGGGGGGACGGCTACGAGCAGTACTTC

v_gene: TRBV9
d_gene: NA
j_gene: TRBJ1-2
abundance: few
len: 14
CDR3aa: CASSGGDNLGGYTF
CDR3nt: TGTGCCAGCAGCGGAGGTGATAATTTGGGGGGCTACACCTTC

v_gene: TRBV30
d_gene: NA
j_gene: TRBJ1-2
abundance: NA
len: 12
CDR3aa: CAWMMGGYGYTF
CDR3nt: TGTGCCTGGATGATGGGCGGCTATGGCTACACCTTC

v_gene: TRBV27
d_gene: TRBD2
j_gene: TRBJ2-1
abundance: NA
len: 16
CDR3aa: CASSLLGTSGYNEQFF
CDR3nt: TGTGCCAGCAGTTTACTCGGGACTAGCGGATACAATGAGCAGTTCTTC

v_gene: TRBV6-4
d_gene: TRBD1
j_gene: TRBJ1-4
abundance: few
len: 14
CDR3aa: CASNKARGKEKLFF
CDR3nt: TGTGCCAGCAACAAAGCCAGGGGGAAGGAAAAACTGTTTTTT

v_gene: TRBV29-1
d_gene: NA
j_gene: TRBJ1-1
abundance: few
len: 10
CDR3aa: CSGVGTQAFF
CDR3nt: TGCAGCGGAGTTGGGACGCAAGCTTTCTTT

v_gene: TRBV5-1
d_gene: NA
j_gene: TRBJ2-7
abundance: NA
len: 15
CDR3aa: CASSLTGTPSYEQYF
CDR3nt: TGCGCCAGCAGCTTAACCGGGACACCATCCTACGAGCAGTACTTC

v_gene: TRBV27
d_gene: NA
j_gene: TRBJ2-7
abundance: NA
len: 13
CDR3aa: CASSPGHLGEQYF
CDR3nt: TGTGCCAGCAGTCCTGGACACCTTGGAGAGCAGTACTTC

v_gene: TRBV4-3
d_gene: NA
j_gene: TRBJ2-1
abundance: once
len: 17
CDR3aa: CASSQDFDRAGYNEQFF
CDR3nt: TGCGCCAGCAGCCAAGACTTTGATAGGGCCGGGTACAATGAGCAGTTCTTC

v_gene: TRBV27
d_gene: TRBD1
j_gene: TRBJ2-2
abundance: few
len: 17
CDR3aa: CASTTLIATGGTGELFF
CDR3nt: TGTGCCAGCACAACACTGATCGCGACAGGGGGCACCGGGGAGCTGTTTTTT

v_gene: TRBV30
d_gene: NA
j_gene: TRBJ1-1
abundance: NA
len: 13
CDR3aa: CAWSWSEVTEAFF
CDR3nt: TGTGCCTGGAGTTGGTCAGAGGTCACTGAAGCTTTCTTT

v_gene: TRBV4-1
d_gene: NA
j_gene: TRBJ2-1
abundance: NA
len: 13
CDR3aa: CASSQDWGGEQFF
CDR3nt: TGCGCCAGCAGCCAAGATTGGGGCGGTGAGCAGTTCTTC

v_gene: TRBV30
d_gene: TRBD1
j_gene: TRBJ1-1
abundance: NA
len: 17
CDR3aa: CAWSPGEYRGLNTEAFF
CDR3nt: TGTGCCTGGAGTCCCGGGGAATACAGGGGCCTGAACACTGAAGCTTTCTTT

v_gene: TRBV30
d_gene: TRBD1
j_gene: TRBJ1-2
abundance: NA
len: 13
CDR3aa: CAFWDSRDYGYTF
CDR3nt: TGTGCCTTCTGGGACAGCCGTGACTATGGCTACACCTTC

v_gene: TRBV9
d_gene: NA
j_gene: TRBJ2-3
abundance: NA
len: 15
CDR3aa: CASGETRALTDTQYF
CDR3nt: TGTGCCAGCGGAGAGACGAGGGCGCTCACAGATACGCAGTATTTT

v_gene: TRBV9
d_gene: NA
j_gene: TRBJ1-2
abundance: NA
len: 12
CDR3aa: CASTPGNYGYTF
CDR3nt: TGTGCCAGCACCCCAGGGAACTATGGCTACACCTTC

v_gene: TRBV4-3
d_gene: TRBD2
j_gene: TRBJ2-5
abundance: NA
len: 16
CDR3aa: CASSQDRGTSGETQYF
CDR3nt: TGCGCCAGCAGCCAAGATAGGGGGACTAGCGGAGAGACCCAGTACTTC

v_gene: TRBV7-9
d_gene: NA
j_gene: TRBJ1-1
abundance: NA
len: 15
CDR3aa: CASSPTTTKNTEAFF
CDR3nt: TGTGCCAGCAGCCCCACGACTACGAAGAACACTGAAGCTTTCTTT

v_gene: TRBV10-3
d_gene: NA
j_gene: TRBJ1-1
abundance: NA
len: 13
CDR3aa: CAISESRKDEAFF
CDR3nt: TGTGCCATCAGTGAGTCTCGGAAGGATGAAGCTTTCTTT